One sample yielded the 20 T cell receptor beta chains listed below, sequenced in a study of blood T cell repertoires in COVID-19. Here immunoSEQ multiplex PCR was the method, and the copy in TCRdb shows in-frame clones only, minus some. The sample holds more than 60,000 clones, 86% seen once. Material for sequencing was peripheral blood. The receptors derive from a man in his fifties with active COVID-19.

The chain links TRBV29-1 to TRBJ1-5; a possible D gene is TRBD1 (5 bases). V lost 3 bases, J lost 1 base, and 22 bases lay in between. CDR1 and CDR2 (germline): SQVTM, ANQGSEA. The CDR3 covers 18 residues. The CDR3 sequence: CSVDHQPPQGDSNQPQHF. The DNA for the CDR3 is TGCAGCGTTGACCATCAACCGCCCCAGGGTGACAGCAATCAGCCCCAGCATTTT. The complete variable domain, with remaining parts taken from reference TRBV29-1 and TRBJ1-5, reads SAVISQKPSRDICQRGTSLTIQCQVDSQVTMMFWYRQQPGQSLTLIATANQGSEATYESGFVIDKFPISRPNLTFSTLTVSNMSPEDSSIYLCSVDHQPPQGDSNQPQHFGDGTRLSIL.

V usage is TRBV18 and J usage is TRBJ1-6; tentatively, D is TRBD1 (5 bases). Germline loops: CDR1 KGHSH, CDR2 LQKENI. V dropped 3 bases and J dropped 9 bases, with 9 bases sitting between them. The CDR3 is made up of 13 amino acids. The CDR3 region has the DNA TGTGCCAGCTCACCTGAAAGGGGTTCACCCCTCCACTTT. Protein: CASSPERGSPLHF.

The rearrangement links TRBV28 to TRBJ1-1; D is possibly TRBD1 (6 bases). Germline V lookup: CDR1 MDHEN, CDR2 SYDVKM. The CDR3 length is 14 residues. Trimming stripped 7 bases from V and 0 bases from J, with 12 bases between. CDR3 bases: TGTGCCAGCATCATGACAGGAGTGAACACTGAAGCTTTCTTT. Translation: CASIMTGVNTEAFF. Filled out from reference TRBV28 and TRBJ1-1, the complete variable domain reads DVKVTQSSRYLVKRTGEKVFLECVQDMDHENMFWYRQDPGLGLRLIYFSYDVKMKEKGDIPEGYSVSREKKERFSLILESASTNQTSMYLCASIMTGVNTEAFFGQGTRLTVV.

The chain employs TRBV5-1 and TRBJ1-3; 10 bases are a match to TRBD1. V lost 4 bases, J lost 1 base, and 5 bases stayed unmatched. Germline loops: CDR1 SGHRS, CDR2 YFSETQ. This CDR3 has 16 amino acids. The CDR3 bases are TGCGCCAGCAGCGGGGGACAGGGGCTTTCTGGAAACACCATATATTTT. Amino acids: CASSGGQGLSGNTIYF.

V usage is TRBV29-1 and J usage is TRBJ2-4; 7 nucleotides align to TRBD2. The germline V gene encodes CDR1 SQVTM and CDR2 ANQGSEA. V lost 6 bases to trimming and J lost 1 base; unmatched junction nucleotides: 3. The CDR3 totals 13 residues. As DNA, the CDR3 is TGCAGCGTGGACGGGGGGGCCAAAAACATTCAGTACTTC. It specifies CSVDGGAKNIQYF.

V and J are TRBV30 and TRBJ2-3, with a weak D call TRBD1 (5 bases). CDR1 and CDR2 (germline): GTSNPN, SVGIG (reference sequence). The CDR3 consists of 16 residues. Trimming removed 2 bases at V and 0 bases at J, with 15 bases between. In nucleotides, the CDR3 is TGTGCCTGGAGTCCAACAGGAAGGAAAAGCACAGATACGCAGTATTTT. Translated: CAWSPTGRKSTDTQYF.

This clone came up a few times. The chain uses TRBV6-5 and TRBJ2-7, with 9 bases fitting TRBD1. V was clipped by 6 bases and J by 6 bases; unmatched bases: 9. This CDR3 spans 14 amino acids. Per germline, CDR1 MNHEY and CDR2 SVGAGI. This chain's CDR3 is CASSQNRGRLEQYF. The CDR3 bases are TGTGCCAGCAGCCAAAACAGGGGGCGGCTCGAGCAGTACTTC.

This clone has only a few counts. V usage is TRBV5-1 and J usage is TRBJ1-2; 8 bases are shared with TRBD1. J gave up 2 bases and V 0 bases, and 0 bases lay outside the gene matches. Per the germline V gene, CDR1 is SGHRS and CDR2 is YFSETQ. The CDR3 consists of 14 residues. CDR3 region: CASSLGQGNYGYTF. CDR3 nucleotide sequence: TGCGCCAGCAGCTTGGGACAGGGGAACTATGGCTACACCTTC.

This chain links TRBV18 with TRBJ2-2; maybe TRBD1 (6 bases). CDR1 KGHSH and CDR2 LQKENI come from the germline V gene. Between the trimmed V and J ends, which lost 3 bases and 5 bases, there was a span of 13 bases. This CDR3 region has 15 residues. In DNA, the CDR3 is TGTGCCAGCTCACCGGGACATTATATTACCGGGGAGCTGTTTTTT. It encodes CASSPGHYITGELFF.

The chain is built from TRBV27 and TRBJ1-5; no reliable D call. Germline-derived CDR1 and CDR2 are MNHEY and SMNVEV (reference sequence). The CDR3 extends over 17 amino acids. V lost 6 bases and J 0 bases, leaving 18 bases between the germline ends. The CDR3: CASSPAPGFNSNQPQHF. CDR3 DNA sequence: TGTGCCAGCAGCCCAGCACCGGGATTTAATAGCAATCAGCCCCAGCATTTT.

The chain is built from TRBV5-5 and TRBJ2-6; possible D gene TRBD2, 5 bases. Germline CDR1 reads SGHKS; CDR2 reads YYEKEE (reference sequence). V lost 3 bases and J 0 bases, leaving 7 bases between the germline ends. The length of the CDR3 is 15 residues. CDR3 nucleotides: TGTGCCAGCAGCTACCTAGCCTCTGGGGCCAACGTCCTGACTTTC. Its protein product is CASSYLASGANVLTF. Supplemented by reference TRBV5-5 and TRBJ2-6, the full variable domain reads DAGVTQSPTHLIKTRGQQVTLRCSPISGHKSVSWYQQVLGQGPQFIFQYYEKEERGRGNFPDRFSARQFPNYSSELNVNALLLGDSALYLCASSYLASGANVLTFGAGSRLTVL.

The chain couples TRBV19 to TRBJ1-5, with D hard to call. Trimming stripped 5 bases from V and 4 bases from J, with 9 bases between. The CDR3 loop spans 13 amino acids. Germline V gene data show CDR1 as LNHDA and CDR2 as SQIVND (reference sequence). The chain's CDR3 is CASSLPGNQPQHF. DNA of the CDR3: TGTGCCAGTAGTCTTCCGGGAAATCAGCCCCAGCATTTT.

The CDR3 reads CASSLVTVGLYDNEQFF. For the CDR3, the DNA is TGCGCCAGCAGCTTGGTAACTGTGGGACTATACGACAATGAGCAGTTCTTC. The V call is TRBV5-1, the J call TRBJ2-1; TRBD2 matches at 7 bases. V dropped 0 bases and J dropped 5; count of bases not matched to a gene: 11. Germline V gene sequence: CDR1 SGHRS, CDR2 YFSETQ. The CDR3 totals 17 residues.

The rearrangement joins TRBV7-8 to TRBJ2-7, with D possibly being TRBD2 (6 bases). V was shortened by 7 bases and J by 6 bases, with 16 bases between the two germline ends. The CDR3 totals 13 residues. Germline CDR1 reads SGHVS; CDR2 reads FQNEAQ. The CDR3 sequence is CASTAGIGGEQYF. Here the CDR3 DNA reads TGTGCCAGCACGGCGGGGATCGGGGGCGAGCAGTACTTC. Full variable domain (outside the CDR3, taken from reference TRBV7-8 and TRBJ2-7): GAGVSQSPRYKVAKRGQDVALRCDPISGHVSLFWYQQALGQGPEFLTYFQNEAQLDKSGLPSDRFFAERPEGSVSTLKIQRTQQEDSAVYLCASTAGIGGEQYFGPGTRLTVT.

This clone was recorded only once. The DNA of the CDR3 is TGCAGCGTTGCTCGGCAGGGATTAGGGGAGCAGTACTTC. Translation gives CSVARQGLGEQYF. V gene TRBV29-1 combines with J gene TRBJ2-7, with D maybe TRBD1 (5 bases). Germline V CDR1 and CDR2: SQVTM, ANQGSEA. The CDR3 extends over 13 amino acids. V dropped 4 bases and J dropped 7 bases, with 17 bases sitting between them.

The V and J genes are TRBV7-9 and TRBJ1-1, with 7 bases aligning to TRBD1. V dropped 5 bases and J dropped 4; count of bases not matched to a gene: 16. Germline CDR1 reads SEHNR; CDR2 reads FQNEAQ (reference sequence). This CDR3 region has 17 residues. CDR3 protein: CASSREGSDRAATEAFF. The CDR3, as DNA: TGTGCCAGCAGCAGAGAAGGAAGTGACAGGGCCGCCACTGAAGCTTTCTTT.

This sequence joins TRBV7-6 and TRBJ1-1, with D possibly matching TRBD1 (6 bases). Trimming removed 1 base at V and 3 bases at J, with 15 bases between. Per the germline V gene, CDR1 is SGHVS and CDR2 is FNYEAQ. The length of the CDR3 is 16 residues. The CDR3 DNA follows: TGTGCCAGCAGCTTAGATGCGGGGGCTATGGACACTGAAGCTTTCTTT. It specifies CASSLDAGAMDTEAFF.

The gene calls are TRBV3-1 (or the pseudogene TRBV3-2) and TRBJ1-3, with 10 bases that match TRBD1. The CDR3 is 17 amino acids. Trimming removed 1 base from V and 3 bases from J; junction bases left unmatched: 6. Germline lookup yields CDR1 LGHDT and CDR2 YNNKEL (reference sequence). This chain's CDR3 is CASSQGGTGESGNTIYF. The CDR3 DNA sequence: TGTGCCAGCAGCCAAGGAGGGACAGGGGAGAGTGGAAACACCATATATTTT.

This clone has only one observation. This chain connects TRBV6-5 to TRBJ1-2; TRBD1 is a possible D gene (5 bases). The CDR3 runs to 13 residues. Trimming cost V 0 bases and J 6 bases, with 8 bases left between them. The germline CDR1 and CDR2 sequences are MNHEY and SVGAGI. The DNA of the CDR3 is TGTGCCAGCAGTTACTCCGCCAGGGATGGCTACACCTTC. This encodes CASSYSARDGYTF.

The V gene is TRBV6-5, the J gene TRBJ2-7; possibly TRBD2 for D (5 bases). The CDR3 sequence is 14 residues long. Trimming left V 0 bases short and J 9 bases short, with 15 bases between. Germline CDR1 and CDR2: MNHEY and SVGAGI. The chain's CDR3 is CASSYSRDPTRQYF. Here the CDR3 DNA reads TGTGCCAGCAGTTACTCCCGGGATCCTACGAGGCAGTACTTC.